This T cell receptor (beta chain) stems from a study of blood T cell repertoires in COVID-19. With V trimmed by 5 bases and J by 7 bases, 14 bases remained unmatched. Per the germline V gene, CDR1 is SGHVS and CDR2 is FNYEAQ. The CDR3 is 17 amino acids. This clone was found once. The protocol was immunoSEQ multiplex PCR, while the TCRdb copy is restricted to in-frame clones and leaves out a portion. The sample holds 350,000 to 400,000 clones; under 90% are singletons and the top ten take approximately 1.5%. The chain employs TRBV7-6 and TRBJ2-3, with 11 bases that match TRBD2. Sequencing was performed on PBMCs or T cells enriched from blood (not recorded which). The sequence was obtained from a woman in her 30s who had recovered from COVID-19. The CDR3 protein is CASSPLPLAGGTNTQYF. Here the CDR3 DNA reads TGTGCCAGCAGCCCCTTACCCCTAGCGGGGGGTACGAATACGCAGTATTTT. Using reference TRBV7-6 and TRBJ2-3 for the parts outside the CDR3, the full variable domain is GAGVSQSPRYKVTKRGQDVALRCDPISGHVSLYWYRQALGQGPEFLTYFNYEAQQDKSGLPNDRFSAERPEGSISTLTIQRTEQRDSAMYRCASSPLPLAGGTNTQYFGPGTRLTVL.